The clone carrying this T cell receptor (beta chain) came up a few times. Its specificity is unknown. Profiling relied on immunoSEQ multiplex PCR, and the TCRdb table lists in-frame clones only, not all of them. This table holds some 150,000 clones, 87% found once. The donors were members of the validation cohort comprising approximately 110 subjects, separate from the roughly 680-subject first cohort. These data are taken from a study of cytomegalovirus exposure and HLA in healthy donors. Findings and limits, study-wide: The tendency of first-cohort TCR clusters to co-occur in the 120 or so validation repertoires emerged from a later analysis. Reported results showed that the classifier diagnosed cytomegalovirus status with high specificity and sensitivity.

The ends lost 5 bases at V and 6 bases at J; junction bases unmatched: 7. Germline V lookup: CDR1 SGHTA, CDR2 FQGNSA. This CDR3 spans 15 amino acids. The chain employs TRBV7-2 and TRBJ1-6; TRBD1 matches at 7 bases. Source material: PBMCs. This TCR was recovered from a young man in good health and CMV-seropositive. In DNA form, the CDR3 reads TGTGCCAGCAGCCCCTGGGACAGCTCTAATTCACCCCTCCACTTT. Translating gives CASSPWDSSNSPLHF.